This paragraph reports one T cell receptor (beta chain). Antigen specificity is unknown. The data were obtained in a study of OX40 agonist ivuxolimab in advanced cancers. Points from the study as a whole: In CD8+ T cells, expanded clones were on average more numerous than in CD4+. Undetermined was the antigen specificity of the expanded peripheral T cells. Among the lowest peripheral clonal expansion occurred in 0.1-3.0 mg/kg partial responders.

Sequencing used immunoSEQ multiplex PCR; TCRdb keeps in-frame clones, though not all of them. Of 60,000 to 85,000 clones listed, roughly 80% were seen once; the top ten hold 1.6%. The input for sequencing was CD4+ or CD8+ T cells sorted from blood, taken in a trial of the OX40 agonist ivuxolimab. The receptor comes from an adult with an advanced solid tumor such as melanoma, head and neck, liver or kidney cancer.

The CDR3 region has the DNA TGTGCCAGCAGCTCGGGAGGGACTAGCGGCTTACAAGAGACCCAGTACTTC. It is translated as CASSSGGTSGLQETQYF. The chain combines TRBV7-9 with TRBJ2-5, with TRBD2 matching 11 bases. CDR1 and CDR2 from the germline V gene are SEHNR and FQNEAQ (reference sequence). The trim removed 4 bases at V and 2 bases at J, leaving 9 bases unmatched. The CDR3 sequence is 17 residues long. Supplemented by reference TRBV7-9 and TRBJ2-5, the full variable domain reads DTGVSQNPRHKITKRGQNVTFRCDPISEHNRLYWYRQTLGQGPEFLTYFQNEAQLEKSRLLSDRFSAERPKGSFSTLEIQRTEQGDSAMYLCASSSGGTSGLQETQYFGPGTRLLVL.